This T cell receptor beta chain was identified in a study of T cell repertoires in cytomegalovirus infection. Each CDR3 protein is one row after TCRdb ran MiXCR on the reads. The sample carries approximately 590,000 distinct CDR3 sequences, roughly 43% recorded once. Per the germline V gene, CDR1 is LNHDA and CDR2 is SQIVND (reference sequence). CDR3 size: 13 residues. V lost 9 bases and J lost 6, with 12 bases in between. Turning to this clonotype: Antigen specificity is unknown.

The sequence was collected from a human donor in good health (CMV status not recorded). Some clones in this sample may be carry-over from other donors' samples. Sequenced here: cultured PBMCs, sampled from culture after CMV antigen stimulation. The J gene is TRBJ1-6, the V gene TRBV19, with a possible D match to TRBD1 (5 bases). CDR3 nucleotides: TGTGCCAGACCAGACAGTCCTAATTCACCCCTCCACTTT. This sequence encodes CARPDSPNSPLHF.